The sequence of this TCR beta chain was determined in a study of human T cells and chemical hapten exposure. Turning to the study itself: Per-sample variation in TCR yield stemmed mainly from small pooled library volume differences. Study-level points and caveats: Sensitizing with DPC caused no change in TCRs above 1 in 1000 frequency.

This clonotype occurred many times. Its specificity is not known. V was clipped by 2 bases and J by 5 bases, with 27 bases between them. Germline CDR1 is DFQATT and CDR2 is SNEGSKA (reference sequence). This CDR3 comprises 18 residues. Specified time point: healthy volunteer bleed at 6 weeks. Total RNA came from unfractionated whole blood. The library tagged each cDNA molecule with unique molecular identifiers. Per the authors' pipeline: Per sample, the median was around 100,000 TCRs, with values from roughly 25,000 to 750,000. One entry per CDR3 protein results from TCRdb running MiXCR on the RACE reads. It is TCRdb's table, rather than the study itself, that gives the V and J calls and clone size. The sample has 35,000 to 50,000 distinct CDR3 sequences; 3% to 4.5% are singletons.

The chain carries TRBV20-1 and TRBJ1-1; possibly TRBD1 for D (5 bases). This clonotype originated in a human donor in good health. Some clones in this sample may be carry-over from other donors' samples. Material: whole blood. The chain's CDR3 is CSARIDFRGARAITEAFF. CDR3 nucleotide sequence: TGCAGTGCTAGAATTGATTTTAGGGGAGCCAGGGCAATTACTGAAGCTTTCTTT.